This T cell receptor beta chain stems from a study of Ad26.COV2.S vaccination and SARS-CoV-2 variants. Study summary: A participant enrolled in the COV1001 Ad26.COV2.S trial arm provided the sample.

A note on this clone: Its antigen is undetermined.

Trimming removed 0 bases at V and 4 bases at J, with 9 bases between. Germline V gene sequence: CDR1 SGHNT, CDR2 YENEEA. This CDR3 is built from 15 residues. Treatment of the sample: some 20 received Ad26.COV2.S at low or high dose, single or two shots; 5 received placebo; per-sample allocation not given. Repertoires come from day 63 after the first vaccine or placebo injection. Produced via immunoSEQ multiplex PCR; TCRdb's table is partial and in-frame only. The table includes roughly 680,000 clones, 70% to 90% detected once. Study findings and constraints: Similar non-spike TCR breadth was seen in vaccine and placebo recipients. Possible underestimation of total T cell responses by the TCR breadth and depth analyses was noted.

The source of this sequence is a person aged 18-65 years who received the Ad26.COV2.S COVID-19 vaccine or a placebo. The sample consisted of peripheral blood, taken in a trial of Ad26.COV2.S vaccine versus placebo. The chain is built from TRBV11-3 and TRBJ2-2, with D perhaps TRBD2 (6 bases). The DNA of the CDR3 is TGTGCCAGCAGCTTAGAGACTAGTTCCACCGGGGAGCTGTTTTTT. This translates into CASSLETSSTGELFF.